This T cell receptor beta chain was captured in a study of human T cells and chemical hapten exposure. Findings of the study overall: Donors had alopecia, so their immune response may differ from healthy people's. No change in TCRs above 1 in 1000 frequency was produced by DPC sensitization.

As to this clonotype: Its specificity is not known.

In the library, unique molecular identifiers were attached to individual cDNA molecules. TCRdb fed the RACE reads into MiXCR, producing one record per CDR3 protein. The table records more than 300,000 distinct CDR3 sequences, approximately 5% of them present only once. Time point described: pre-sensitization, week 0. As for treatment: therapeutic diphenylcyclopropenone sensitization with weekly scalp DPC. CDR3 size: 13 residues. The V and J ends lost 4 bases and 6 bases respectively, with 12 bases between them. Per germline, CDR1 SGHTA and CDR2 FQGTGA. This TCR was recovered from a woman under 30 with alopecia areata. Some clones in this sample may be carry-over from other donors' samples. Here the sequenced sample was whole blood, taken in connection with sensitization to the hapten diphenylcyclopropenone (DPC). V usage is TRBV7-3 and J usage is TRBJ1-1; possible D gene TRBD1, 6 bases. DNA for the CDR3: TGTGCCAGCAGCTCGAACAGGGACGCTGAAGCTTTCTTT. Protein: CASSSNRDAEAFF.